These 17 T cell receptor beta chains were all obtained from the same sample, sequenced in a study of blood T cell repertoires in COVID-19. Assay: immunoSEQ multiplex PCR; the TCRdb copy retains only in-frame clones and omits some. The profile covers about 250,000 clones, with 88% appearing a single time and under 2.5% taken by the ten largest. Sequencing used peripheral blood. These receptors all stem from a woman in her thirties or forties who had recovered from COVID-19.

This clone showed up just once. This chain links TRBV4-2 with TRBJ2-1, with D possibly matching TRBD2 (6 bases). The ends were cut back, 2 bases at V and 0 bases at J, with 17 bases in the middle. CDR1 and CDR2 (germline): LGHNA, YNFKEQ. The CDR3 totals 18 residues. The CDR3 region has the DNA TGTGCCAGCAGCCAACCCTCCCAGCGGGTTAGCTCCTACAATGAGCAGTTCTTC. Its translation is CASSQPSQRVSSYNEQFF.

The rearrangement uses TRBV3-1 (or the pseudogene TRBV3-2) and TRBJ2-7; D unclear. CDR1 is LGHDT and CDR2 is YNNKEL in the germline V gene (reference sequence). Trimming removed 0 bases from V and 10 bases from J, with 13 bases in between. The CDR3 runs 13 residues. The DNA of the CDR3 is TGTGCCAGCAGCCAAGATGAGACTTCTCTCCAGTACTTC. Protein sequence: CASSQDETSLQYF.

This chain uses TRBV5-8 with TRBJ2-5; 12 nucleotides match TRBD2. V lost 0 bases, J lost 4 bases, and 1 base stayed unmatched. The CDR3 has 15 residues. Germline V lookup: CDR1 SGHTS, CDR2 YDEGEE. The DNA of the CDR3 is TGTGCCAGCAGCTTGGAGGGACTAGCGGGAGAGACCCAGTACTTC. It is translated as CASSLEGLAGETQYF.

The rearrangement links TRBV6-5 to TRBJ1-2; D gene unclear. CDR1 MNHEY and CDR2 SVGAGI come from the germline V gene. The CDR3 covers 11 residues. V was clipped by 5 bases and J by 6 bases, with 7 bases between them. CDR3 residues: CASSSLNGYTF. As DNA, the CDR3 is TGTGCCAGCAGTAGCCTCAATGGCTACACCTTC.

This clone was detected a few times. The V and J genes are TRBV4-2 and TRBJ2-7; the match to TRBD1 covers 7 bases. Germline trimming cut 3 bases from V and 1 base from J; bases unmatched to any gene: 6. The CDR3 covers 15 residues. Germline V lookup: CDR1 LGHNA, CDR2 YNFKEQ. This chain's CDR3 is CASSHSGQQSYEQYF. The CDR3 DNA is TGTGCCAGCAGCCATTCGGGACAGCAATCCTACGAGCAGTACTTC.

The chain uses TRBV19 and TRBJ2-1; D perhaps matches TRBD1 (5 bases). Trimming took 7 bases from V and 5 from J, leaving 21 bases between them. Germline V gene sequence: CDR1 LNHDA, CDR2 SQIVND (reference sequence). This CDR3 has 16 amino acids. The CDR3 reads CASTSWGRVNDNEQFF. CDR3 coding DNA: TGTGCCAGTACCTCCTGGGGCAGGGTTAATGACAATGAGCAGTTCTTC.

In its sample, this clone was seen once. V gene TRBV29-1 combines with J gene TRBJ2-7, with no clear D. This CDR3 contains 12 residues. Trimming shortened V by 2 bases and J by 1 base, and 6 bases separated the two germline ends. From germline, CDR1 is SQVTM and CDR2 ANQGSEA. CDR3 bases: TGCAGCGTTGAACTTGCGTCCTACGAGCAGTACTTC. Its translation is CSVELASYEQYF.

V usage is TRBV5-1 and J usage is TRBJ2-3; possible D gene TRBD2, 6 bases. Germline CDR1 SGHRS, CDR2 YFSETQ. V shed 8 bases and J shed 2 bases, with 24 bases lying between them. The CDR3 length is 17 residues. In nucleotides, the CDR3 is TGCGCCAGTTCGGTAGGATACGGGACTCGGACCACAGATACGCAGTATTTT. Translation gives CASSVGYGTRTTDTQYF.

The chain recombines TRBV6-5 with TRBJ1-4, with D perhaps TRBD1 (6 bases). V lost 10 bases to trimming and J lost 4 bases, with 13 bases between them. CDR1 MNHEY and CDR2 SVGAGI come from the germline V gene. This CDR3 has 13 residues. CDR3 DNA sequence: TGTGCCACCGAAAGGGGGGGTAATGAAAAACTGTTTTTT. Translation: CATERGGNEKLFF.

V gene TRBV6-5 combines with J gene TRBJ1-5, with D perhaps matching TRBD1 (6 bases). Per germline, CDR1 MNHEY and CDR2 SVGAGI. V dropped 8 bases and J dropped 0 bases, with 14 bases sitting between them. The CDR3 extends over 15 amino acids. CDR3 sequence reads: CASCMDSYSNQPQHF. The CDR3 bases are TGTGCCAGCTGTATGGACAGTTATAGCAATCAGCCCCAGCATTTT.

The V call is TRBV6-2 or TRBV6-3, the J call TRBJ1-5, with D perhaps matching TRBD1 (6 bases). Germline lookup yields CDR1 MNHEY and CDR2 SVGEGT. The CDR3 runs to 15 residues. The germline V and J ends were trimmed by 4 bases and 2 bases, with 12 bases remaining between them. CDR3 sequence: CASSLQGMRNQPQHF. The CDR3, as DNA: TGTGCCAGCAGTTTGCAGGGGATGCGCAATCAGCCCCAGCATTTT.

The gene calls are TRBV28 and TRBJ2-6, with a possible D match to TRBD1 (6 bases). V was cut by 1 base and J by 0 bases, with 10 bases left in between. CDR1 MDHEN and CDR2 SYDVKM come from the germline V gene. This CDR3 has 17 residues. CDR3 in amino acids: CASSLSGRGSGANVLTF. For the CDR3, the DNA is TGTGCCAGCAGTTTATCTGGCAGGGGCTCTGGGGCCAACGTCCTGACTTTC.

This sequence joins TRBV7-8 and TRBJ2-7, with 12 nucleotides matching TRBD1. Germline values: CDR1 SGHVS, CDR2 FQNEAQ. This CDR3 has 15 amino acids. The V gene end was trimmed by 6 bases and the J gene end by 5 bases; junction bases not matched to a gene: 8. The CDR3 DNA reads as TGTGCCAGCAGTTTCGCCGGGACAGGGGGCAACGAGCAGTACTTC. It encodes CASSFAGTGGNEQYF.

The V call is TRBV12-5, the J call TRBJ2-5; TRBD2 is a possible D gene (5 bases). CDR1 and CDR2 (germline): LGHNT, FRNRAP. The CDR3 runs 13 residues. V was pared by 6 bases and J by 4 bases, with 12 bases between. CDR3 amino acids: CASGHGVGETQYF. CDR3 nucleotide sequence: TGTGCTAGTGGCCACGGGGTCGGAGAGACCCAGTACTTC. The full variable domain, in which reference TRBV12-5 and TRBJ2-5 provide the parts outside the CDR3, is DARVTQTPRHKVTEMGQEVTMRCQPILGHNTVFWYRQTMMQGLELLAYFRNRAPLDDSGMPKDRFSAEMPDATLATLKIQPSEPRDSAVYFCASGHGVGETQYFGPGTRLLVL.

The rearrangement links TRBV6-4 to TRBJ2-3, with 9 bases identical to TRBD1. Germline V CDR1 and CDR2: MRHNA, SNTAGT. This CDR3 is built from 17 residues. The V segment lost 4 bases and the J segment 1 base; nucleotides outside the gene matches: 9. The CDR3 nucleotides are TGTGCCAGCAGTGCGAGGGGACGGACAGGGGGCACAGATACGCAGTATTTT. Translated, it gives CASSARGRTGGTDTQYF.

Ten or more counts support this clone. The chain has TRBV12-3 or TRBV12-4 and TRBJ1-2; possibly TRBD1 for D (5 bases). This CDR3 has 12 amino acids. Trimming cost V 3 bases and J 3 bases, with 5 bases left between them. The CDR3 coding sequence is TGTGCCAGCAGTTTCAGGGACTATGGCTACACCTTC. Amino acid sequence: CASSFRDYGYTF.

The chain's CDR3 is CASNGGRNQETQYF. CDR3 in DNA: TGCGCCAGCAACGGGGGGCGGAATCAAGAGACCCAGTACTTC. V usage is TRBV5-1 and J usage is TRBJ2-5; tentative D call: TRBD2 (7 bases). V shed 6 bases and J shed 2 bases, with 14 bases lying between them. CDR1 SGHRS and CDR2 YFSETQ come from the germline V gene. The CDR3 runs 14 residues.